These 32 T cell receptor beta chains share one sample of origin, sequenced in a study of read filtering for tumor transcriptome and immune sequencing. The library was built from 400 to 500 ng RNA with molecular barcoded adaptors for alpha/delta and beta/gamma chains. Via MiXCR, TCRdb re-called the reads, giving one row per CDR3 protein. This table holds fewer than 75,000 distinct CDR3 sequences, 20% to 25% found once. The sample taken for sequencing was a population of CD138-negative cells sorted from bone marrow. These receptors were obtained from a donor aged 40 or over with multiple myeloma.

This clonotype was seen only a few times. CDR3 sequence reads: CASSHNGAGTDTQYF. The CDR3 nucleotides are TGCGCCAGCAGTCACAACGGGGCCGGCACAGATACGCAGTATTTT. This chain connects TRBV10-1 to TRBJ2-3; the D call may be TRBD1 or TRBD2 (5 bases each). Germline CDR1 and CDR2: WNHNN and SYGVQD (reference sequence). The length of the CDR3 is 15 residues. V lost 5 bases, J lost 1 base, and 13 bases lay in between.

At least ten counts were recorded for this clonotype. The chain links TRBV6-5 to TRBJ2-7; D not resolved. CDR1 is MNHEY, CDR2 SVGAGI, per germline. The CDR3 totals 15 residues. V was trimmed by 0 bases and J by 2 bases, leaving 11 bases between them. CDR3 coding DNA: TGTGCCAGCAGTTACTCGAGGCAGGTCACCTACGAGCAGTACTTC. The encoded protein is CASSYSRQVTYEQYF.

This chain connects TRBV20-1 to TRBJ2-1, with 12 positions matching TRBD2. Unmatched junction bases numbered 11, after V lost 3 bases and J lost 8 bases. Germline V gives CDR1 DFQATT, CDR2 SNEGSKA (reference sequence). The CDR3 has 16 residues. Written as DNA, the CDR3 is TGCAGTGCTAGTTACAAAAGGCTAGCGGGAGGGCATGAGCAGTTCTTC. This sequence encodes CSASYKRLAGGHEQFF.

Comment on this clonotype: A much larger clone is a single base away; this may be a read error. The V call is TRBV4-2, the J call TRBJ2-2; 12 positions agree with TRBD2. Per the germline V gene, CDR1 is LGHNA and CDR2 is YNFKEQ. CDR3 length: 19 residues. The CDR3 DNA is TGTGCCAGCAGCCAAGGGCTAGCGGGGGGGCAAACGAACACCGAGGAGCTGTTTTTT. This sequence encodes CASSQGLAGGQTNTEELFF.

This clonotype has ten or more counts. This chain connects TRBV20-1 to TRBJ1-1; TRBD1 agrees at 8 bases. CDR1 is DFQATT, CDR2 SNEGSKA, per germline (reference sequence). V was clipped by 1 base and J by 4 bases; unmatched bases: 5. The length of the CDR3 is 14 residues. Written as DNA, the CDR3 is TGCAGTGCTAGAGGAGTCGACAGGGGCACTGAAGCTTTCTTT. Translating gives CSARGVDRGTEAFF.

This clonotype was observed at least ten times. The chain couples TRBV28 to TRBJ2-5, with D possibly matching TRBD2 (5 bases). Germline CDR1 reads MDHEN; CDR2 reads SYDVKM. The V gene lost 6 bases and the J gene lost 5 bases, with 22 bases spanning the gap. The CDR3 spans 16 residues. The CDR3 loop is CASRQPGYLLEETQYF. The CDR3 DNA is TGTGCCAGCAGACAACCGGGATACTTATTGGAGGAGACCCAGTACTTC.

V usage is TRBV6-5 and J usage is TRBJ2-5, with TRBD2 matching 11 bases. Germline CDR1 reads MNHEY; CDR2 reads SVGAGI. The length of the CDR3 is 16 residues. V shed 6 bases, J shed 1 base, and the junction held 7 bases outside the gene matches. CDR3 protein: CASRRTSGGLQETQYF. CDR3 coding DNA: TGTGCCAGCAGACGAACTAGCGGGGGCCTCCAAGAGACCCAGTACTTC.

Note on this clonotype: One junction end does not reproduce the germline sequence, and a read error may be involved. The rearrangement joins TRBV7-3 to TRBJ2-3, with 8 bases fitting TRBD2. This CDR3 has 15 residues. Germline-derived CDR1 and CDR2 are SGHTA and FQGTGA. The DNA of the CDR3 is TGTGCCAGCAGCTTGCAAGGGACTAGTTATCATACGCAGTGTTTT. Protein product: CASSLQGTSYHTQCF.

With respect to this clonotype: This sequence may be a read error, since a much larger clone differs from it by one base. The gene calls are TRBV2 and TRBJ2-3; possibly TRBD1 for D (6 bases). The length of the CDR3 is 13 residues. The V gene's germline CDR1 is SNHLY and CDR2 FYNNEI. The DNA for the CDR3 is TGTCCCAGCAGACAGGACGGAGAGAATACGCAGTATTTT. Amino acid sequence: CPSRQDGENTQYF.

Concerning this clonotype itself: One end of the junction fails to match germline, which may point to a read error. The J gene is TRBJ2-1, the V gene TRBV7-3; 7 positions agree with TRBD1. There are 14 residues in the CDR3. The germline V gene has CDR1 SGHTA and CDR2 FQGTGA. CDR3 in amino acids: CASSWTGEGDDQFF. The CDR3 region has the DNA TGTGCCAGCAGCTGGACAGGAGAGGGCGATGATCAGTTCTTC.

V is TRBV7-2 and J is TRBJ2-3; D is perhaps TRBD2 (6 bases). V shed 5 bases and J shed 5 bases, with 11 bases lying between them. This CDR3 has 13 amino acids. CDR1 is SGHTA and CDR2 is FQGNSA in the germline V gene. The CDR3 nucleotides read TGTGCCAGCAGCAAAAAAGCGGGAGATACGCAGTATTTT. This encodes CASSKKAGDTQYF.

There are many counts of this clonotype. J is TRBJ2-1 and V is TRBV6-6, with 11 nucleotides matching TRBD2. CDR3 size: 18 residues. Germline CDR1 and CDR2: MNHNY and SVGAGI (reference sequence). V dropped 1 base and J dropped 6; count of bases not matched to a gene: 11. CDR3 region: CASSYLSTSGGLRNEQFF. The CDR3 DNA reads TGTGCCAGCAGTTACTTGTCCACTAGCGGGGGATTACGCAATGAGCAGTTCTTC.

On this clonotype: A much larger clone is a single base away; this may be a read error. This sequence joins TRBV9 and TRBJ1-1; D gene uncertain. This CDR3 region has 14 residues. Germline V gene lookup returns CDR1 SGDLS and CDR2 YYNGEE. The CDR3 DNA follows: TGTGCCAGCAGCGCAATACCGGGAGATACTGAAGCTCTCTTT. The encoded protein is CASSAIPGDTEALF.

This clonotype was seen a handful of times. This chain links TRBV19 with TRBJ2-7, with 7 bases that match TRBD1. CDR1 is LNHDA, CDR2 SQIVND, per germline (reference sequence). The CDR3 has 14 amino acids. V shed 6 bases and J 2 bases; nucleotides not matched to a gene: 7. The CDR3: CASSTGTATYEQYF. DNA of the CDR3: TGTGCCAGTAGCACCGGGACAGCGACCTACGAGCAGTACTTC.

Note on this clonotype: One junction end disagrees with the germline gene, perhaps due to a read error. J is TRBJ2-5 and V is TRBV7-7; 10 bases align to TRBD1. CDR1 is SSHAT and CDR2 is FNYEAQ in the germline V gene (reference sequence). The CDR3 is 15 residues long. In DNA, the CDR3 is TGTGCTAGCAGCTTACCGGGACAGGGGCAAGAGACCCAGTACTTC. Its protein product is CASSLPGQGQETQYF.

This rearrangement joins TRBV28 to TRBJ2-2; a possible D gene is TRBD1 (5 bases). The CDR3 runs 16 residues. Deletions cut 6 bases from V and 2 bases from J, with 16 bases between. CDR1 is MDHEN and CDR2 is SYDVKM in the germline V gene. In DNA form, the CDR3 reads TGTGCCAGCAGCTCTTCTCCAGGGAAAAACACCGGGGAGCTGTTTTTT. This codes for CASSSSPGKNTGELFF.

V usage is TRBV4-1 and J usage is TRBJ2-5; possible D gene TRBD1, 5 bases. The V gene's germline CDR1 is MGHRA and CDR2 YSYEKL. Trimming cost V 2 bases and J 2 bases, with 12 bases left between them. The CDR3 has 15 residues. The CDR3 is CASSQLGLGQETQYF. As DNA, the CDR3 is TGCGCCAGCAGCCAACTGGGGCTAGGGCAAGAGACCCAGTACTTC.

For the CDR3, the DNA is TGCGCCAGCAGCCAAGAGGACAGTGTCCACGAGCAGTACTTC. The encoded protein is CASSQEDSVHEQYF. The V gene is TRBV4-1, the J gene TRBJ2-7; perhaps TRBD1 as D (6 bases). The CDR3 is 14 residues long. Trimming shortened V by 0 bases and J by 5 bases, and 11 bases separated the two germline ends. Germline loops: CDR1 MGHRA, CDR2 YSYEKL.

This clonotype was detected ten times or more. The V and J genes are TRBV28 and TRBJ2-6; D uncertain. Germline assignment: CDR1 MDHEN and CDR2 SYDVKM. Trimming pared 2 bases from V and 0 bases from J, leaving 8 bases between. CDR3 length: 16 residues. The CDR3 DNA follows: TGTGCCAGCAGTTTAAGGTCCACCTCTGGGGCCAACGTCCTGACTTTC. Translated: CASSLRSTSGANVLTF.

The chain has TRBV7-3 and TRBJ1-1; D perhaps matches TRBD1 (5 bases). Between the trimmed V and J ends, which lost 1 base and 6 bases, there was a span of 6 bases. The germline gives CDR1 SGHTA, CDR2 FQGTGA. CDR3 size: 12 residues. CDR3 loop: CASSLRGAEAFF. The CDR3 DNA is TGTGCCAGCAGCTTAAGGGGGGCTGAAGCTTTCTTT.

The chain carries TRBV7-9 and TRBJ2-7, with 8 bases fitting TRBD2. The J segment lost 1 base and the V segment lost 5 bases, leaving 28 bases of the junction unmatched. The germline CDR1 and CDR2 sequences are SEHNR and FQNEAQ (reference sequence). CDR3 size: 22 residues. The CDR3 reads CASSQHRDGGVYVGERSYEQYF. The CDR3 DNA reads TGTGCCAGCAGCCAACACAGGGACGGGGGGGTTTATGTCGGGGAAAGATCCTACGAGCAGTACTTC.

This clonotype came up many times. The rearrangement uses TRBV28 and TRBJ2-7; 8 bases agree with TRBD1. This CDR3 is built from 14 residues. Looked up from germline, CDR1 is MDHEN and CDR2 is SYDVKM. The V segment lost 10 bases and the J segment 1 base; nucleotides outside the gene matches: 9. The CDR3 bases are TGTGCCACCACCGGACAGGGAATATCCTACGAGCAGTACTTC. Its protein product is CATTGQGISYEQYF.

As concerns this clonotype: Since a much larger clone is just one base distant, this may be a read error. The rearrangement links TRBV28 to TRBJ1-2; the D is unclear. Germline CDR1 MDHEN, CDR2 SYDVKM. Trimming took 10 bases from V and 3 from J, leaving 12 bases between them. This CDR3 region has 12 residues. CDR3 bases: TGTGCCATCACTGGCCCCCACTATGGCTACACCTTC. Its protein product is CAITGPHYGYTF.

A few counts support this clonotype. This chain links TRBV20-1 with TRBJ2-7; a possible D gene is TRBD1 (6 bases). The germline V gene encodes CDR1 DFQATT and CDR2 SNEGSKA (reference sequence). The V end lost 6 bases, the J end lost 2 bases, and 11 bases lay between the germline ends. The CDR3 is 12 amino acids. As DNA, the CDR3 is TGCAGTGCGGGGCAGGGGACCTACGAGCAGTACTTC. It yields the protein CSAGQGTYEQYF.

In this sample, this clonotype turned up many times. This chain links TRBV5-1 with TRBJ1-5, with 9 bases aligning to TRBD1. CDR1 is SGHRS and CDR2 is YFSETQ in the germline V gene. CDR3 length: 16 residues. V shed 4 bases and J 9 bases; nucleotides not matched to a gene: 14. CDR3 sequence: CASSRTGVPSQGPQHF. The CDR3 nucleotides read TGCGCCAGCAGCCGGACAGGGGTCCCCAGTCAAGGGCCCCAGCATTTT.

A note on this clonotype: Possible read error: a much larger clone is one base away. The conserved final phenylalanine or tryptophan is absent from the CDR3, which likely points to a read error. CDR3 region: CASSSQGSNQPQHL. The CDR3 DNA reads TGTGCCAGCAGCTCACAGGGGAGCAATCAGCCCCAGCATCTT. The J gene is TRBJ1-5, the V gene TRBV13, with 7 bases aligning to TRBD1. The CDR3 is 14 residues long. The junction had 1 base not matched to a gene; V was cut back by 4 bases and J by 1 base. Per the germline V gene, CDR1 is PRHDT and CDR2 is FYEKMQ (reference sequence).

This clonotype was detected many times. The J gene is TRBJ2-7, the V gene TRBV20-1; maybe TRBD1 (6 bases). CDR1 DFQATT and CDR2 SNEGSKA come from the germline V gene (reference sequence). The V end lost 1 base, the J end lost 3 bases, and 13 bases lay between the germline ends. This CDR3 contains 14 residues. The CDR3 sequence: CSARGLDSLYEQYF. The CDR3, as DNA: TGCAGTGCTAGAGGTCTGGACAGCCTCTACGAGCAGTACTTC.

This clonotype has ten or more counts. The rearrangement uses TRBV20-1 and TRBJ2-7; 10 bases are a match to TRBD2. Germline assignment: CDR1 DFQATT and CDR2 SNEGSKA (reference sequence). The V segment lost 5 bases and the J segment 6 bases; nucleotides outside the gene matches: 4. The length of the CDR3 is 12 residues. CDR3 DNA sequence: TGCAGTGCTCAGCGGGAGGGGGTCGAGCAGTACTTC. It codes for CSAQREGVEQYF.

Regarding this clonotype: This may come from a read error, since a much larger clone is one base off. The chain joins TRBV6-1 to TRBJ2-3, with unresolved D. This CDR3 region has 13 residues. In germline, CDR1 is MNHNS, CDR2 SASEGT. DNA of the CDR3: TGTGCCAACAGTGTATTGACCACAGATACGCAGTATTTT. Encoded protein: CANSVLTTDTQYF.

The genes are TRBV5-8 and TRBJ2-5; 14 positions agree with TRBD2. This CDR3 contains 18 residues. Germline loops: CDR1 SGHTS, CDR2 YDEGEE. Trimming cost V 0 bases and J 5 bases; bases outside gene matches: 9. CDR3 nucleotides: TGTGCCAGCAGCTTGGAAGGAGGGACTAGCGGGAGTTGGGAGACCCAGTACTTC. It specifies CASSLEGGTSGSWETQYF.

The chain links TRBV14 to TRBJ2-1; 10 nucleotides agree with TRBD2. CDR3 length: 15 amino acids. Germline V gene sequence: CDR1 SGHDN, CDR2 FVKESK. The V gene end was trimmed by 4 bases and the J gene end by 2 bases; junction bases not matched to a gene: 2. CDR3 DNA: TGTGCCAGCAGCCTTAGCGGGGGGACCTACAATGAGCAGTTCTTC. It yields the protein CASSLSGGTYNEQFF.

Remarks on this clonotype: One base away lies a much larger clone, so this may be a sequencing read error. This chain connects TRBV7-9 to TRBJ1-4; 9 nucleotides align to TRBD1. This CDR3 comprises 13 residues. Germline loops: CDR1 SEHNR, CDR2 FQNEAQ (reference sequence). In nucleotides, the CDR3 is TGTGCCAGCGAACAGGGGGCGAATGAAAAACTGTCTTTT. Translated: CASEQGANEKLSF. The full variable domain, with the rest looked up from reference TRBV7-9 and TRBJ1-4, is DTGVSQNPRHKITKRGQNVTFRCDPISEHNRLYWYRQTLGQGPEFLTYFQNEAQLEKSRLLSDRFSAERPKGSFSTLEIQRTEQGDSAMYLCASEQGANEKLSFGSGTQLSVL.